The rows below give T cell receptor beta chains drawn from one sample of a study of blood T cells in healthy people across ages. Each CDR3 protein is one row after TCRdb ran MiXCR on the 5' RACE reads. The data show roughly 1 million distinct CDR3 sequences, approximately 26% seen once. These records were also assigned to another study, of T cells of mothers and their children.

Sequenced: blood. Receptors were obtained from a girl aged 2 to 9 in good health. CDR3s include the opening cysteine and the closing phenylalanine or tryptophan. Each record gives: CDR3 protein, V gene, CDR3 length, J gene.

CSASPDALGYEQFF	TRBV20-1	14	TRBJ2-1
CASSFVQRKYF	TRBV28	11	TRBJ2-7
CASAKGAGGFSYEQYF	TRBV12-5	16	TRBJ2-7
CASSPNPGQNSNQPQHF	TRBV5-1	17	TRBJ1-5
CASSFTRPGQSTEAFF	TRBV12-3/TRBV12-4	16	TRBJ1-1
CASNTDSDPSYGYTF	TRBV12-3/TRBV12-4	15	TRBJ1-2
CAIKTQGTGTQYF	TRBV10-3	13	TRBJ2-5
CSVAWTGANVLTF	TRBV29-1	13	TRBJ2-6
CSVEVSGGPGDTQYF	TRBV29-1	15	TRBJ2-3
CASSQGGYKNNEQFF	TRBV4-2	15	TRBJ2-1
CASSFDDREYNGYTF	TRBV28	15	TRBJ1-2
CASSELGQGRYEKLFF	TRBV25-1	16	TRBJ1-4
CASNPTKGREQYF	TRBV6-1	13	TRBJ2-7
CAISELLGNEQFF	TRBV10-3	13	NA
CASSKLGGGLNQETQYF	TRBV12-3/TRBV12-4	17	TRBJ2-5
CASSLGGSPFYNEQFF	TRBV5-1	16	TRBJ2-1
CASSLIGAPGVGGYTF	TRBV7-2	16	TRBJ1-2
CASSRTGPGSGYTF	TRBV12-3/TRBV12-4	14	TRBJ1-2
CSAAALDEQFF	TRBV20-1	11	TRBJ2-1
CASSPSNGYTF	TRBV7-9	11	TRBJ1-2
CASSQDLAGYYNEQFF	TRBV4-3	16	TRBJ2-1
CSARDLGDNEKLFF	TRBV20-1	14	TRBJ1-4
CASRSGGGRADTQYF	TRBV7-2	15	TRBJ2-3
CSVRGRGETQYF	TRBV29-1	12	TRBJ2-5
CASSYRPSGFSYEQYF	TRBV6-5	16	NA
CASTPRGRADNQPQHF	TRBV28	16	TRBJ1-5
CASSLHIGSYNEQFF	TRBV5-1	15	TRBJ2-1
CASSSQGWEEQFF	TRBV9	13	TRBJ2-1
CASSYVLGQLTHEQYF	TRBV6-2/TRBV6-3	16	TRBJ2-7
CASSLGVTGIRNQPQHF	TRBV5-5	17	TRBJ1-5
CASSIWTTGNGNTIYF	TRBV19	16	TRBJ1-3
CASNTGALYGYAF	TRBV12-3/TRBV12-4	13	TRBJ1-2
CASSQDQDLAGADTQYF	TRBV4-3	17	TRBJ2-3
CASSFGESSYEQYF	TRBV6-6	14	TRBJ2-7
CASSFLSGTRYEKLFF	TRBV5-5	16	TRBJ1-4
CASSHLGLAESNNEQFF	TRBV4-1	17	TRBJ2-1
CASSGGAGGTDTQYF	TRBV6-1	15	TRBJ2-3
CASSPTLLAGGPNEQFF	TRBV7-6	17	NA
CASSAFIGLPYF	TRBV2	12	TRBJ2-3
CASSSRLAGHEQYF	TRBV3-1	14	TRBJ2-7
CASGFSLGLNEQFF	TRBV12-5	14	TRBJ2-1
CASSFLSPGREQFF	TRBV7-2	14	TRBJ2-1
CASSLAGLAGGAGELFF	TRBV5-1	17	TRBJ2-2
CASSYLTGDTDYGYTF	TRBV6-6	16	TRBJ1-2
CASSFWGNQPQHF	TRBV28	13	TRBJ1-5
CASSLGMGQGPETQYF	TRBV5-1	16	TRBJ2-5
CASSHGTGNGYTF	TRBV5-6	13	TRBJ1-2
CASTLGGQGYEQYF	TRBV12-3/TRBV12-4	14	TRBJ2-7
CASSLDSRQDPSHKTYEQYF	TRBV7-8	20	TRBJ2-7
CATSRESGGPWEQYF	TRBV15	15	TRBJ2-7
CASSPILDSYEQYF	TRBV4-3	14	TRBJ2-5
CASSLIEWRQETQYF	TRBV7-3	15	TRBJ2-5
CASSPGQLHNEQFF	TRBV7-8	14	TRBJ2-1
CASRPDGLRPLHF	TRBV28	13	TRBJ1-6
CAISEFQMEGYTF	TRBV10-3	13	TRBJ1-2